This is a list of T cell receptor beta chains from one sample in a study of T-cell memory formation after mild COVID-19. A single record per CDR3 protein comes from TCRdb applying MiXCR to the 5' RACE reads. The table has about 440,000 distinct CDR3 sequences, roughly 20% seen once. The source material was PBMCs or a T cell subset sorted from them (not recorded which). The source of these receptors is an adult woman who had mild COVID-19 (a few samples of this study predate the infection). Cell type and time point are not known. CDR3s include the opening cysteine and the closing phenylalanine or tryptophan. The D gene is left open where the match is weak. Some rows have no size entry. The others give once, few or many, or a class for an expanded clone.

J gene	V gene	clone size	D gene	CDR3 protein	CDR3 DNA
TRBJ2-3	TRBV18	few	-	CASSPAGAPDTQYF	TGTGCCAGCTCACCGGCCGGGGCCCCAGATACGCAGTATTTT
TRBJ2-5	TRBV10-1	-	TRBD1	CASSERTGTETQYF	TGCGCCAGCAGTGAAAGGACAGGGACAGAGACCCAGTACTTC
TRBJ2-7	TRBV2	-	TRBD1	CASINLPGQPWYEQYF	TGTGCCAGCATTAATTTACCGGGACAGCCTTGGTACGAGCAGTACTTC
TRBJ2-1	TRBV2	few	-	CASRSKAYNEQFF	TGTGCCAGCAGGTCAAAGGCCTACAATGAGCAGTTCTTC
TRBJ1-1	TRBV6-2/TRBV6-3	few	-	CASSPLGRDTEAFF	TGTGCCAGCAGTCCCTTGGGCAGGGACACTGAAGCTTTCTTT
TRBJ2-7	TRBV20-1	few	-	CSAREIGGGTYEQYF	TGCAGTGCTAGAGAGATCGGGGGCGGTACCTACGAGCAGTACTTC
TRBJ1-5	TRBV12-3/TRBV12-4	few	-	CASSHLGDGNQPQHF	TGTGCCAGCAGCCACCTGGGGGACGGTAATCAGCCCCAGCATTTT
TRBJ1-1	TRBV29-1	few	-	CSYRPSLNTEAFF	TGCAGCTACCGACCATCACTGAACACTGAAGCTTTCTTT
TRBJ1-6	TRBV20-1	-	-	CSARESTKGGSNSPLHF	TGCAGTGCTAGAGAATCAACCAAGGGGGGCTCAAATTCACCCCTCCACTTT
TRBJ2-2	TRBV2	-	-	CASHLRGSGGELFF	TGTGCCAGCCACCTACGGGGGTCGGGCGGGGAGCTGTTTTTT
TRBJ2-1	TRBV29-1	-	TRBD2	CSVEVLAGVSEQFF	TGCAGCGTTGAAGTCCTAGCGGGAGTTTCTGAGCAGTTCTTC
TRBJ1-4	TRBV5-1	few	TRBD1	CASSPGTGPEKLFF	TGCGCCAGCAGCCCCGGGACAGGGCCCGAAAAACTGTTTTTT
TRBJ2-7	TRBV5-1	few	-	CASSPGSGDYEQYF	TGCGCCAGCAGTCCGGGGTCAGGCGACTACGAGCAGTACTTC
TRBJ2-7	TRBV24-1	many	-	CATSGAGRSNEQYF	TGTGCCACCAGTGGGGCAGGGAGGAGCAATGAGCAGTACTTC
TRBJ1-2	TRBV7-2	few	-	CASKVGAYGYTF	TGTGCCAGCAAGGTAGGAGCCTATGGCTACACCTTC
TRBJ2-7	TRBV12-3/TRBV12-4	-	-	CASSLALGYEQYF	TGTGCCAGCAGTTTAGCCCTGGGGTACGAGCAGTACTTC
TRBJ2-1	TRBV5-1	few	TRBD2	CASSLTSGVREQFF	TGCGCCAGCAGCTTGACTAGCGGGGTGCGTGAGCAGTTCTTC
TRBJ2-7	TRBV3-1	-	TRBD1	CASSPPDRVEQYF	TGTGCCAGCAGCCCACCGGACAGGGTAGAGCAGTACTTC
TRBJ2-1	TRBV5-1	few	TRBD1	CASSPTFRTGGHEQFF	TGCGCCAGCAGCCCAACTTTCCGAACAGGGGGTCATGAGCAGTTCTTC
TRBJ1-1	TRBV5-5	-	-	CASSFFVGSVAGTEAFF	TGTGCCAGCAGCTTTTTCGTGGGCTCAGTTGCGGGAACTGAAGCTTTCTTT
TRBJ1-2	TRBV20-1	few	-	CSASPRGGYGYTF	TGCAGTGCTAGCCCCAGGGGTGGCTATGGCTACACCTTC
TRBJ1-2	TRBV4-2	few	TRBD1	CASSQDGWTGSYGYTF	TGTGCCAGCAGCCAAGATGGATGGACAGGGAGCTATGGCTACACCTTC
TRBJ2-5	TRBV29-1	few	-	CSDRGMSETQYF	TGCAGCGATCGGGGGATGTCGGAGACCCAGTACTTC
TRBJ1-1	TRBV6-5	many	-	CASSYGRNTEAFF	TGTGCCAGCAGTTACGGTAGGAACACTGAAGCTTTCTTT
TRBJ2-1	TRBV7-8	-	TRBD1	CASSLGRDRSYNEQFF	TGTGCCAGCAGCTTAGGTCGGGACAGATCCTACAATGAGCAGTTCTTC
TRBJ2-7	TRBV28	many	TRBD2	CASSSGTSGKYEQYF	TGTGCCAGCAGTTCCGGGACTAGCGGGAAATACGAGCAGTACTTC
TRBJ1-4	TRBV20-1	-	TRBD1	CSASRGGTGEKLFF	TGCAGTGCCTCACGAGGTGGGACAGGGGAAAAACTGTTTTTT
TRBJ2-7	TRBV4-1	-	TRBD1	CASSQDGTGGDEQYF	TGCGCCAGCAGCCAAGATGGGACAGGGGGAGACGAGCAGTACTTC
TRBJ2-7	TRBV29-1	-	TRBD1	CSDRTGTVSYEQYF	TGCAGCGACCGGACCGGGACAGTCTCCTACGAGCAGTACTTC
TRBJ2-1	TRBV13	-	-	CASSHTGTTSYNEQFF	TGTGCCAGCAGCCACACCGGGACCACCTCCTACAATGAGCAGTTCTTC
TRBJ2-5	TRBV7-9	-	-	CASSDSLRETQYF	TGTGCCAGCAGCGATAGCCTTAGGGAGACCCAGTACTTC
TRBJ2-5	TRBV29-1	-	-	CSVTIASQYF	TGCAGTGTCACTATAGCTTCCCAGTACTTC
TRBJ2-4	TRBV20-1	few	-	CSAKKGVAKNIQYF	TGCAGTGCTAAGAAGGGGGTGGCCAAAAACATTCAGTACTTC
TRBJ2-7	TRBV11-2	-	TRBD1	CASSPPGTGVLSYEQYF	TGTGCCAGCAGCCCCCCCGGGACAGGTGTTCTCTCCTACGAGCAGTACTTC
TRBJ1-1	TRBV7-3	-	-	CASSLNPSTNTEAFF	TGTGCCAGCAGCTTAAATCCCTCGACAAACACTGAAGCTTTCTTT
TRBJ1-1	TRBV4-1	-	-	CASSQDGETEAFF	TGCGCCAGCAGCCAAGATGGGGAAACTGAAGCTTTCTTT
TRBJ2-1	TRBV6-4	-	TRBD2	CASSPVFILAGDKPQGIHEQFF	TGTGCCAGCAGTCCCGTCTTTATACTAGCGGGGGATAAGCCCCAAGGGATCCATGAGCAGTTCTTC
TRBJ2-1	TRBV20-1	-	TRBD2	CSARDFQASGTNEQFF	TGCAGTGCTAGAGATTTTCAGGCTAGCGGGACGAATGAGCAGTTCTTC
TRBJ1-1	TRBV5-1	few	-	CASSPELNTEAFF	TGCGCCAGCAGTCCCGAACTGAACACTGAAGCTTTCTTT
TRBJ1-2	TRBV2	few	-	CASILLRPDINYGYTF	TGTGCCAGCATTCTACTTAGACCGGACATTAACTATGGCTACACCTTC
TRBJ2-3	TRBV12-3/TRBV12-4	-	TRBD1	CASSLSRGGTGGLNTQYF	TGTGCCAGCAGTTTATCTCGGGGCGGGACAGGGGGCCTCAATACGCAGTATTTT
TRBJ1-2	TRBV18	many	TRBD1	CASSPGTGANYGYTF	TGTGCCAGCTCACCCGGAACAGGGGCAAACTATGGCTACACCTTC
TRBJ2-2	TRBV20-1	-	TRBD2	CSARGVAGTNTGELFF	TGCAGTGCTAGAGGGGTAGCGGGGACGAACACCGGGGAGCTGTTTTTT
TRBJ2-5	TRBV7-6	few	-	CASSPGKEGFETQYF	TGTGCCAGCAGCCCCGGGAAGGAAGGTTTCGAGACCCAGTACTTC
TRBJ1-1	TRBV7-9	few	-	CASSLSYAWRGASNTEAFF	TGTGCCAGCAGCTTATCTTATGCGTGGCGAGGGGCTTCGAACACTGAAGCTTTCTTT
TRBJ2-2	TRBV4-1	-	-	CASSQGFSGGELFF	TGCGCCAGCAGCCAAGGATTTTCGGGGGGGGAGCTGTTTTTT
TRBJ2-7	TRBV4-2	-	TRBD2	CASSQVLLTSGSHEQYF	TGTGCCAGCAGCCAAGTACTACTGACTAGCGGGAGCCACGAGCAGTACTTC
TRBJ2-2	TRBV21-1	few	-	CASSRAFSAGGNTGELFF	TGTGCCAGTAGTAGGGCCTTCAGCGCGGGAGGAAACACCGGGGAGCTGTTTTTT
TRBJ2-4	TRBV27	few	TRBD1	CASRSLRDRGPLGKNIQYF	TGTGCCAGCAGATCCCTCCGGGACAGGGGACCCTTGGGCAAAAACATTCAGTACTTC
TRBJ1-2	TRBV12-3/TRBV12-4	few	-	CASSLEPGTLYGYTF	TGTGCCAGCAGTTTAGAACCCGGGACACTTTATGGCTACACCTTC
TRBJ2-3	TRBV20-1	-	TRBD1	CSASFRTGGTDTQYF	TGCAGTGCTAGTTTCCGGACAGGGGGGACAGATACGCAGTATTTT
TRBJ2-2	TRBV11-3	-	TRBD2	CASSLALRGGNTGELFF	TGTGCCAGCAGCTTAGCCCTTCGGGGGGGAAACACCGGGGAGCTGTTTTTT
TRBJ2-7	TRBV10-3	-	-	CAISEPGATYEQYF	TGTGCCATCAGTGAGCCCGGAGCGACCTACGAGCAGTACTTC